This T cell receptor beta chain was documented in a study of blood T cell repertoires in COVID-19. In the study overall: The analysed material was cDNA or gDNA that came from T cells, B-cell-depleted T cells, or PBMCs.

Authors' methods: Estimation of nucleated cell counts was performed using reference gene primer amplification. Data came from immunoSEQ multiplex PCR; TCRdb stores just in-frame clones and leaves some out. V and J calls and clone size are those listed in that table; D and trimming were worked out from the DNA. The sample holds under 300,000 clones, 86% seen once. Worth noting for this clone: The identical CDR3 is also encoded by other nucleotide sequences in the sample.

The receptor was isolated from a man older than 75 with acute or convalescent COVID-19. The sequenced material came from peripheral blood.

CDR3 DNA sequence: TGTGCCAGCAGCCCCTCGAGCACTGAAGCTTTCTTT. Translated, it gives CASSPSSTEAFF. This chain connects TRBV3-1 (or the pseudogene TRBV3-2) to TRBJ1-1; D uncertain. The germline V gene encodes CDR1 LGHDT and CDR2 YNNKEL (reference sequence). The V gene lost 4 bases and the J gene lost 4 bases, with 7 bases spanning the gap. The CDR3 is 12 residues long.